The source of this TCR beta chain is a study of a mutant IDH1 vaccine in newly diagnosed glioma. Turning to the study itself: Vaccination was launched 4-6 weeks after radiotherapy alone, or with temozolomide cycles. Radiotherapy, temozolomide, or both had been given previously, and both were given to most. V12 took place at week 35, and V13 at week 47.

Repertoires were generated with immunoSEQ multiplex PCR, while TCRdb's copy carries only in-frame clones and drops some. The sample lists over 80,000 clones, about 81% occurring once. CDR1 MDHEN and CDR2 SYDVKM come from the germline V gene. This CDR3 comprises 14 residues. V was pared by 8 bases and J by 2 bases, with 15 bases between. Points on this clone: The antigen is undetermined.

As for time point: week 47, end of study. Doses consisted of 300 ug of mutant IDH1 20-mer peptide each, paired with topical imiquimod. New WHO grade 3 or 4 IDH1-mutant, ATRX-lost astrocytomas were present in all donors. This specimen was PBMCs, taken from a glioma patient whose treatment included an IDH1 peptide vaccine. The receptor's source is a man aged 35-49 years with glioma. The rearrangement joins TRBV28 to TRBJ1-1; D ambiguous. The CDR3 loop is CASAYAGFNTEAFF. The CDR3 DNA follows: TGTGCCAGCGCCTACGCGGGATTCAACACTGAAGCTTTCTTT.